This TCR beta chain was sequenced for a study of blood T cells in healthy people across ages. The CDR3 covers 15 residues. Trimming cost V 4 bases and J 4 bases, with 16 bases left between them. Germline lookup yields CDR1 SGHDT and CDR2 YYEEEE. Through a sample-barcoded 5' primer and a J-beta primer mix, a second PCR was run for about 6 to 11 cycles. One entry per CDR3 protein, called by TCRdb with MiXCR from the 5' RACE reads. The table records under 800,000 distinct CDR3 sequences, over 20% of them present only once. The TCR comes from an older man in good health. The sequenced sample consisted of blood. The chain links TRBV5-6 to TRBJ2-3; D uncertain. CDR3 DNA: TGTGCCAGCAGCACAAAAGAGAGATTGGCAGATACGCAGTATTTT. It is translated as CASSTKERLADTQYF.